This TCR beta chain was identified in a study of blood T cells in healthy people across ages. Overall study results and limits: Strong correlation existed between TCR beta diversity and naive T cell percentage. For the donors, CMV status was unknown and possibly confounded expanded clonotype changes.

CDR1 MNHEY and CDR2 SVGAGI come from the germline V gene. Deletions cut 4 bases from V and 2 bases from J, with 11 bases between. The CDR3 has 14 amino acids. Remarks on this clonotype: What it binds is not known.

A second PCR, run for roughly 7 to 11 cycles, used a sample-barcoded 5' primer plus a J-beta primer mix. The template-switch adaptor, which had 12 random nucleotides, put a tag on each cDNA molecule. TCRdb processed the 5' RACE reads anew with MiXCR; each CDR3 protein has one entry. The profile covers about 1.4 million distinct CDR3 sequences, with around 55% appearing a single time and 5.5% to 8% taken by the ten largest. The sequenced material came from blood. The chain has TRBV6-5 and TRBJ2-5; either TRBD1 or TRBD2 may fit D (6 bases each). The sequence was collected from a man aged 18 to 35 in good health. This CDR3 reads CASSLRGDQETQYF. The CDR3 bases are TGTGCCAGCAGTTTAAGGGGGGATCAAGAGACCCAGTACTTC.